The 22 T cell receptor beta chains given below trace back to one sample, sequenced in a study of T cell responses to AZD1222 COVID-19 vaccine. Sequencing was performed with immunoSEQ multiplex PCR; in TCRdb, only in-frame clones are kept and a portion is missing. This table holds roughly 150,000 clones, 90% found once. Specimen: peripheral blood, collected 28 days after the second AZD1222 dose. These receptors were collected from an adult who received the AZD1222 COVID-19 vaccine.

This clone was recorded only once. The chain combines TRBV4-2 with TRBJ2-2; D is perhaps TRBD2 (5 bases). Looked up from germline, CDR1 is LGHNA and CDR2 is YNFKEQ. The CDR3 contains 14 residues. Trimming stripped 0 bases from V and 4 bases from J, with 6 bases between. The CDR3 bases are TGTGCCAGCAGCCAAGATGGAGGCACCGGGGAGCTGTTTTTT. Translated, it gives CASSQDGGTGELFF.

The rearrangement joins TRBV10-1 to TRBJ1-6; unclear D gene. The V gene's germline CDR1 is WNHNN and CDR2 SYGVQD (reference sequence). Trimming shortened V by 0 bases and J by 15 bases, and 0 bases separated the two germline ends. The CDR3 spans 9 residues. The CDR3 DNA sequence: TGCGCCAGCAGTGAGTCCCTCCACTTT. This encodes CASSESLHF.

This chain uses TRBV28 with TRBJ1-2; 8 positions agree with TRBD1. V lost 3 bases to trimming and J lost 3 bases; unmatched junction nucleotides: 18. Looked up from germline, CDR1 is MDHEN and CDR2 is SYDVKM. This CDR3 has 19 residues. In DNA, the CDR3 is TGTGCCAGCAGTTTTTCCTCGGGGGCCCATACAGGGGGTGACTATGGCTACACCTTC. Protein: CASSFSSGAHTGGDYGYTF.

The DNA for the CDR3 is TGTGCCAGTAGTATTGCGGGACAGAATTACGAGCAGTACTTC. Translating gives CASSIAGQNYEQYF. The rearrangement joins TRBV19 to TRBJ2-7, with a weak D call TRBD1 (7 bases). Germline V CDR1 and CDR2: LNHDA, SQIVND (reference sequence). V was clipped by 3 bases and J by 4 bases, with 13 bases between them. The CDR3 has 14 residues.

The CDR3 DNA sequence: TGTGCCAGCAGCTTGTCGGACAGGAGGGTTGATAATTCACCCCTCCACTTT. This translates into CASSLSDRRVDNSPLHF. The chain couples TRBV7-9 to TRBJ1-6; 7 bases are shared with TRBD1. CDR3 length equals 17 residues. Germline CDR1 reads SEHNR; CDR2 reads FQNEAQ (reference sequence). V lost 3 bases and J lost 5; bases outside the gene matches: 10. The full variable domain, in which reference TRBV7-9 and TRBJ1-6 provide the parts outside the CDR3, is DTGVSQNPRHKITKRGQNVTFRCDPISEHNRLYWYRQTLGQGPEFLTYFQNEAQLEKSRLLSDRFSAERPKGSFSTLEIQRTEQGDSAMYLCASSLSDRRVDNSPLHFGNGTRLTVT.

The chain couples TRBV7-3 to TRBJ2-2, with 8 positions matching TRBD2. Trimming at V came to 3 bases and at J to 0 bases, leaving 3 bases not matched to a gene. The CDR3 contains 16 residues. CDR1 SGHTA and CDR2 FQGTGA come from the germline V gene. This CDR3 is CASSLSGRTNTGELFF. CDR3 in DNA: TGTGCCAGCAGCTTGAGCGGGAGAACGAACACCGGGGAGCTGTTTTTT.

CDR3 DNA: TGTGCCAGCAGCCGGAAACAGGGTCAGCCCCAGCATTTT. The encoded protein is CASSRKQGQPQHF. V is TRBV7-2 and J is TRBJ1-5; maybe TRBD1 (6 bases). The V gene lost 5 bases and the J gene lost 6 bases, with 11 bases spanning the gap. Germline-derived CDR1 and CDR2 are SGHTA and FQGNSA. The CDR3 runs 13 residues.

This clone was recorded once. V gene TRBV4-1 combines with J gene TRBJ1-5; a weak D match, TRBD1 (6 bases). Germline-derived CDR1 and CDR2 are MGHRA and YSYEKL. Trimming removed 0 bases from V and 9 bases from J, with 21 bases in between. This CDR3 comprises 17 residues. CDR3 region: CASSQDPARGQETPQHF. DNA for the CDR3: TGCGCCAGCAGCCAAGATCCCGCCAGGGGACAAGAGACGCCCCAGCATTTT.

The chain links TRBV24-1 to TRBJ2-1; no clear D gene. Germline lookup yields CDR1 KGHDR and CDR2 SFDVKD. This CDR3 is 13 amino acids long. V was trimmed by 4 bases and J by 5 bases, leaving 8 bases between them. In DNA, the CDR3 is TGTGCCACCAGTGAACTGCGCGACAATGAGCAGTTCTTC. It encodes CATSELRDNEQFF.

V is TRBV11-2 and J is TRBJ2-5; D perhaps matches TRBD2 (5 bases). V dropped 5 bases and J dropped 5 bases, with 12 bases sitting between them. Per germline, CDR1 SGHAT and CDR2 FQNNGV. The CDR3 covers 13 residues. The chain's CDR3 is CASSPSRGETQYF. The CDR3 DNA reads as TGTGCCAGCAGCCCTAGCCGCGGGGAGACCCAGTACTTC.

The sample holds one count of this clone. This chain connects TRBV4-3 to TRBJ1-3; D not resolved. This CDR3 has 15 amino acids. CDR1 and CDR2 (germline): LGHNA, YSLEER. V dropped 3 bases and J dropped 3 bases, with 12 bases sitting between them. CDR3 DNA: TGCGCCAGCAGCCAGATAAGTGGAGGTGGAAACACCATATATTTT. Protein: CASSQISGGGNTIYF.

The V and J genes are TRBV14 and TRBJ1-1; the D is unclear. With 0 bases removed from V and 1 base from J, the gap between germline ends came to 3 bases. The CDR3 loop spans 13 amino acids. Germline CDR1 SGHDN, CDR2 FVKESK. The CDR3 protein is CASSQDANTEAFF. The CDR3 nucleotides are TGTGCCAGCAGCCAAGACGCGAACACTGAAGCTTTCTTT.

The chain has TRBV29-1 and TRBJ1-2; D is undetermined. The CDR3 covers 16 residues. Per the germline V gene, CDR1 is SQVTM and CDR2 is ANQGSEA. Trimming shortened V by 0 bases and J by 1 base, and 15 bases separated the two germline ends. CDR3 DNA: TGCAGCGTTGAAGATCCGGGATATACTTATAACTATGGCTACACCTTC. Protein product: CSVEDPGYTYNYGYTF.

This rearrangement joins TRBV5-4 to TRBJ2-2; D gene unclear. The ends were cut back, 0 bases at V and 1 base at J, with 10 bases in the middle. This CDR3 is 16 amino acids long. Germline V lookup: CDR1 SGHNT, CDR2 YYREEE (reference sequence). DNA for the CDR3: TGTGCCAGCAGCTTGGGTGGAGACGTGAACACCGGGGAGCTGTTTTTT. It codes for CASSLGGDVNTGELFF.

This rearrangement joins TRBV28 to TRBJ1-1; 9 bases match TRBD1. The V segment lost 8 bases and the J segment 6 bases; nucleotides outside the gene matches: 13. CDR1 MDHEN and CDR2 SYDVKM come from the germline V gene. This CDR3 is built from 15 residues. This chain's CDR3 is CASAYLGQGFAEAFF. CDR3 bases: TGTGCCAGCGCTTACTTAGGACAGGGGTTCGCTGAAGCTTTCTTT.

The V gene is TRBV28, the J gene TRBJ1-1; D not resolved. Germline CDR1 reads MDHEN; CDR2 reads SYDVKM. V lost 5 bases to trimming and J lost 2 bases, with 9 bases between them. This CDR3 comprises 13 residues. The chain's CDR3 is CASSLSINTEAFF. CDR3 in DNA: TGTGCCAGCAGTCTGTCGATTAACACTGAAGCTTTCTTT.

The rearrangement joins TRBV30 to TRBJ2-1; D is undetermined. This CDR3 has 11 residues. Trimming shortened V by 0 bases and J by 10 bases, and 7 bases separated the two germline ends. Germline V gene sequence: CDR1 GTSNPN, CDR2 SVGIG (reference sequence). The CDR3 DNA sequence: TGTGCCTGGAGTGTGTGGCGAGAGCAGTTCTTC. It translates to CAWSVWREQFF.

The V call is TRBV5-1, the J call TRBJ2-4; 15 positions agree with TRBD2. CDR1 SGHRS and CDR2 YFSETQ come from the germline V gene. The V and J ends lost 5 bases and 9 bases, in that order; junction bases with no gene match: 6. The CDR3 is made up of 15 amino acids. The CDR3 DNA sequence: TGCGCCAGCAGACTTCCGGGACTAGCGGGAGGCATTCAGTACTTC. This encodes CASRLPGLAGGIQYF.

V usage is TRBV5-4 and J usage is TRBJ2-7; D is possibly TRBD1 or TRBD2 (6 bases each). This CDR3 spans 13 amino acids. V dropped 0 bases and J dropped 12 bases, with 16 bases sitting between them. Germline V gene lookup returns CDR1 SGHNT and CDR2 YYREEE (reference sequence). The CDR3: CASSLGLEGVGYF. CDR3 nucleotides: TGTGCCAGCAGCTTGGGACTAGAGGGGGTAGGGTACTTC.

This chain uses TRBV28 with TRBJ2-5; 12 bases are a match to TRBD2. The J segment lost 3 bases and the V segment lost 5 bases, leaving 13 bases of the junction unmatched. The CDR3 has 18 amino acids. Per germline, CDR1 MDHEN and CDR2 SYDVKM. CDR3: CASSPSQLAGGLKETQYF. The CDR3 nucleotides are TGTGCCAGCAGTCCCTCTCAACTAGCGGGAGGCCTCAAAGAGACCCAGTACTTC.

The V and J genes are TRBV20-1 and TRBJ1-6; 10 bases line up with TRBD1. V dropped 3 bases and J dropped 7; count of bases not matched to a gene: 6. CDR3 length: 15 residues. Germline loops: CDR1 DFQATT, CDR2 SNEGSKA (reference sequence). The CDR3: CSASRQGALNSPLHF. The DNA of the CDR3 is TGCAGTGCTAGTCGACAGGGGGCCTTAAATTCACCCCTCCACTTT.

V gene TRBV4-3 combines with J gene TRBJ1-2; D is possibly TRBD1 (6 bases). Germline CDR1 LGHNA, CDR2 YSLEER. V was shortened by 1 base and J by 5 bases, with 14 bases between the two germline ends. The CDR3 covers 15 residues. DNA for the CDR3: TGCGCCAGCAGCCAAGGAACAGGGAGGACTTATGGCTACACCTTC. Protein sequence: CASSQGTGRTYGYTF.